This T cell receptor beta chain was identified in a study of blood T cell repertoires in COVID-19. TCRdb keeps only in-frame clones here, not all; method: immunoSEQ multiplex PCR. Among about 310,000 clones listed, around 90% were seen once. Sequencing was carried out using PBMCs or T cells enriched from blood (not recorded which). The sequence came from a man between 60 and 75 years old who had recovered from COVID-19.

The CDR3 protein is CASSFLTGPYEQYF. The DNA for the CDR3 is TGCGCCAGCAGCTTCTTGACAGGGCCCTACGAGCAGTACTTC. The V and J genes are TRBV5-1 and TRBJ2-7, with 7 bases that match TRBD1. Unmatched junction bases numbered 4, after V lost 2 bases and J lost 2 bases. The CDR3 loop spans 14 amino acids. Germline-derived CDR1 and CDR2 are SGHRS and YFSETQ.